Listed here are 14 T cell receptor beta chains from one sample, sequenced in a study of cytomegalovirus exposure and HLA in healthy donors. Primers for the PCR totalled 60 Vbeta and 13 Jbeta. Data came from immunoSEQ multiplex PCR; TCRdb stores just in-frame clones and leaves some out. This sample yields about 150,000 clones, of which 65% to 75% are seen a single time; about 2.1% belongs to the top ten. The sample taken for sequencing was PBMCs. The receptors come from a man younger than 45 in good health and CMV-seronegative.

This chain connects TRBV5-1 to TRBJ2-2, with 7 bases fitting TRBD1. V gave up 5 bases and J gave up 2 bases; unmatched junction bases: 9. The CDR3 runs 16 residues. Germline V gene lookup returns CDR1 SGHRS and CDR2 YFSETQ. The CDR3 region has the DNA TGCGCCAGCAGTTCTTATGGGACAGCTAACACCGGGGAGCTGTTTTTT. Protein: CASSSYGTANTGELFF.

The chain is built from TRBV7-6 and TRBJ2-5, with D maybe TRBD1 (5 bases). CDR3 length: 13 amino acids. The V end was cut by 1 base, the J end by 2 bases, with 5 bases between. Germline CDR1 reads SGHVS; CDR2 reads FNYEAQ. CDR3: CASSLGQQETQYF. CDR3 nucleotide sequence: TGTGCCAGCAGCTTAGGACAGCAAGAGACCCAGTACTTC.

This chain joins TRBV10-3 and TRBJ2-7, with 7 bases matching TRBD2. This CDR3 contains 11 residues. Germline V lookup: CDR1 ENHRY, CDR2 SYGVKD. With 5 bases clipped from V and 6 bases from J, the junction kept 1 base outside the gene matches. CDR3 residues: CAISPGGEQYF. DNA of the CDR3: TGTGCCATCAGTCCGGGGGGCGAGCAGTACTTC.

The CDR3 DNA follows: TGTGCCAGCAGCTTAGAGGGGGAAGAGACCCAGTACTTC. It codes for CASSLEGEETQYF. J is TRBJ2-5 and V is TRBV7-9, with D possibly TRBD1 on 6 matching bases. Germline V gene data show CDR1 as SEHNR and CDR2 as FQNEAQ (reference sequence). The CDR3 is 13 residues long. The V and J ends lost 1 base and 3 bases respectively, with 6 bases between them.

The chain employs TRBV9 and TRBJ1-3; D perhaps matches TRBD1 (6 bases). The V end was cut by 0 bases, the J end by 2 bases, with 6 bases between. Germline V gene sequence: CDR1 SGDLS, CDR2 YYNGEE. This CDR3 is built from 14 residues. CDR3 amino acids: CASSVAGAGNTIYF. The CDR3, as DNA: TGTGCCAGCAGCGTAGCAGGGGCTGGAAACACCATATATTTT.

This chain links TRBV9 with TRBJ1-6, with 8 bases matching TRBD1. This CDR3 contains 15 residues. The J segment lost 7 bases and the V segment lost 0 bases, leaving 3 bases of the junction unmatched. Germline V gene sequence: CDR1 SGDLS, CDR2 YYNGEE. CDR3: CASSVGQGNNSPLHF. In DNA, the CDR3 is TGTGCCAGCAGCGTAGGACAGGGGAACAATTCACCCCTCCACTTT. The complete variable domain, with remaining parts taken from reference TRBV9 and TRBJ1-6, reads DSGVTQTPKHLITATGQRVTLRCSPRSGDLSVYWYQQSLDQGLQFLIQYYNGEERAKGNILERFSAQQFPDLHSELNLSSLELGDSALYFCASSVGQGNNSPLHFGNGTRLTVT.

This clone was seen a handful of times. DNA of the CDR3: TGTGCCAGCAGCCAAAACCCTAGCGGCTATGGAAACACCATATATTTT. Translation gives CASSQNPSGYGNTIYF. The chain couples TRBV4-2 to TRBJ1-3; no clear D. The ends were cut back, 2 bases at V and 3 bases at J, with 14 bases in the middle. Germline CDR1 reads LGHNA; CDR2 reads YNFKEQ. This CDR3 has 16 residues.

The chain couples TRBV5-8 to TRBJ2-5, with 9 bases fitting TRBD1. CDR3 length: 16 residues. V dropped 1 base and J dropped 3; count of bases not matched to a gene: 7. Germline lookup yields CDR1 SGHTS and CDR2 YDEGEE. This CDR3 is CASSLTLRDREETQYF. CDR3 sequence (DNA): TGTGCCAGCAGCTTGACGTTGAGGGACAGGGAAGAGACCCAGTACTTC.

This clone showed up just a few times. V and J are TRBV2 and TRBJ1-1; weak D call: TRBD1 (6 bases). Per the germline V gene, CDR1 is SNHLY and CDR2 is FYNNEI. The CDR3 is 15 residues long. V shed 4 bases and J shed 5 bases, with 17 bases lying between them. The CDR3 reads CASSGSGDRGTEAFF. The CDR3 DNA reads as TGTGCCAGCAGTGGCTCAGGGGACCGAGGAACTGAAGCTTTCTTT. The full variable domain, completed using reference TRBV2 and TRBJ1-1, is EPEVTQTPSHQVTQMGQEVILRCVPISNHLYFYWYRQILGQKVEFLVSFYNNEISEKSEIFDDQFSVERPDGSNFTLKIRSTKLEDSAMYFCASSGSGDRGTEAFFGQGTRLTVV.

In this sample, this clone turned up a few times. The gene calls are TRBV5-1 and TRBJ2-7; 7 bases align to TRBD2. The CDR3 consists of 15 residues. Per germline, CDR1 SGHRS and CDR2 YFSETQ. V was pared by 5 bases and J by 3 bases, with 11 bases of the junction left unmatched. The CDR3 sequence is CASRGGVGGIYEQYF. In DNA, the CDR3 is TGCGCCAGCAGGGGGGGGGTCGGGGGAATCTACGAGCAGTACTTC.

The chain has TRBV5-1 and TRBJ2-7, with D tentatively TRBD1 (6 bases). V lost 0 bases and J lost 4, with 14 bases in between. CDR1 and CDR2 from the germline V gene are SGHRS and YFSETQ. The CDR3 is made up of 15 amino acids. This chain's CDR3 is CASSLGQPGTYEQYF. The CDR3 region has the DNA TGCGCCAGCAGCTTGGGGCAACCCGGGACATACGAGCAGTACTTC.

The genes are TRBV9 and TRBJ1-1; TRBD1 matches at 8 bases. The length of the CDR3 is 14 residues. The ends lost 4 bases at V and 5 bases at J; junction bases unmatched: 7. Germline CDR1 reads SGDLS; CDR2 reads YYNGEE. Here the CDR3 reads CASSSRTGRTEAFF. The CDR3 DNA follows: TGTGCCAGCAGCTCCCGGACAGGGCGGACTGAAGCTTTCTTT.

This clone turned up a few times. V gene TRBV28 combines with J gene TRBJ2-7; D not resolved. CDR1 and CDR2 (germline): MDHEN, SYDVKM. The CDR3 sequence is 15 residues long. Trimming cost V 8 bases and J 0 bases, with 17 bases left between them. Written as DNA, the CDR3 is TGTGCCAGCCGAGTCACAGCCTTCCCCTCCTACGAGCAGTACTTC. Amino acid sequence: CASRVTAFPSYEQYF.

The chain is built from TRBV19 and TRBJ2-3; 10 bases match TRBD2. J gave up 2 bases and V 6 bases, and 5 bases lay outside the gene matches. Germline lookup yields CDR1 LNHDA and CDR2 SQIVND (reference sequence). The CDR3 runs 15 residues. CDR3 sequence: CASRLAGDPTDTQYF. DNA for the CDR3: TGTGCCAGTAGGCTAGCGGGGGACCCCACAGATACGCAGTATTTT.